This entry concerns a single T cell receptor (beta chain). Antigen unknown. This record belongs to a study of OX40 agonist ivuxolimab in advanced cancers. In the study overall: All patients had ivuxolimab intravenously every 2 weeks at 0.01 to 10 mg/kg. Patients receiving dose escalation had hepatocellular carcinoma, melanoma, renal cell or head and neck cancer. It was permissible to have had prior anti-PD-1, anti-PD-L1 or anti-CTLA-4 therapy, and approximately 38% had some.

The CDR3 consists of 14 residues. V shed 5 bases and J shed 5 bases, with 15 bases lying between them. Per germline, CDR1 SGHAT and CDR2 FQNNGV. Findings of the study overall: Relative to CD4+ cells, CD8+ T cells on average had more expanded clones.

The method was immunoSEQ multiplex PCR; TCRdb's version includes in-frame clones alone and lacks a portion of them. Found here are just over 80,000 clones, around nine tenths of them singletons; the top ten hold less than 0.4%. This chain links TRBV11-2 with TRBJ1-2; D is undetermined. This TCR derives from an adult with an advanced solid tumor such as melanoma, head and neck, liver or kidney cancer. The specimen was CD4+ or CD8+ T cells sorted from blood, collected in a trial of the OX40 agonist ivuxolimab. The DNA of the CDR3 is TGTGCCAGCAGCGCGGACGGGTGGTTTTATGGCTACACCTTC. Its protein product is CASSADGWFYGYTF.